These T cell receptor beta chains were read from a single sample in a study of T cell changes during pregnancy in multiple sclerosis. Produced via immunoSEQ multiplex PCR; TCRdb's table is partial and in-frame only. The sample lists approximately 94,000 clones, about 90% occurring once. This sample comprised peripheral blood, obtained after pregnancy. These receptor sequences come from a female donor with multiple sclerosis, enrolled in a pregnancy study. The CDR3 runs from the conserved cysteine through the conserved F or W. The order of the fields is V gene, J gene, clone size, D gene, CDR3 protein, CDR3 DNA. A D gene is named only where the DNA matches it firmly. Size values are once, few and many counts, or a class for expanded clones, and some rows have none.

v_gene: TRBV9
j_gene: TRBJ1-2
abundance: once
d_gene: TRBD1
CDR3aa: CASSARDRDNYGYTF
CDR3nt: TGTGCCAGCAGCGCGCGGGACAGGGACAACTATGGCTACACCTTC

v_gene: TRBV5-1
j_gene: TRBJ2-6
abundance: -
d_gene: TRBD1
CDR3aa: CASRSTGELSGANVLTF
CDR3nt: TGCGCCAGCAGATCGACAGGGGAGCTCTCTGGGGCCAACGTCCTGACTTTC

v_gene: TRBV7-2
j_gene: TRBJ1-5
abundance: once
d_gene: -
CDR3aa: CASSLKGGVPSNQPQHF
CDR3nt: TGTGCCAGCAGCTTAAAGGGGGGGGTCCCCAGTAATCAGCCCCAGCATTTT

v_gene: TRBV14
j_gene: TRBJ1-2
abundance: -
d_gene: -
CDR3aa: CASSEAVRNYGYTF
CDR3nt: TGTGCCAGCAGCGAAGCCGTCCGGAACTATGGCTACACCTTC

v_gene: TRBV4-1
j_gene: TRBJ1-1
abundance: once
d_gene: -
CDR3aa: CASSQATTRGNTEAFF
CDR3nt: TGCGCCAGCAGCCAAGCCACTACCAGGGGGAACACTGAAGCTTTCTTT

v_gene: TRBV6-5
j_gene: TRBJ2-5
abundance: -
d_gene: TRBD1
CDR3aa: CASSSRRDRGETQYF
CDR3nt: TGTGCCAGCAGTAGCCGCCGGGACAGGGGAGAGACCCAGTACTTC

v_gene: TRBV7-8
j_gene: TRBJ2-7
abundance: -
d_gene: TRBD2
CDR3aa: CASSLESGGAYEQYF
CDR3nt: TGTGCCAGCAGCTTAGAAAGCGGGGGGGCCTACGAGCAGTACTTC

v_gene: TRBV2
j_gene: TRBJ2-2
abundance: -
d_gene: -
CDR3aa: CASRSGEGNTGELFF
CDR3nt: TGTGCCAGCAGATCAGGGGAGGGTAACACCGGGGAGCTGTTTTTT

v_gene: TRBV5-6
j_gene: TRBJ2-1
abundance: -
d_gene: TRBD2
CDR3aa: CASSLGGGFSSYNEQFF
CDR3nt: TGTGCCAGCAGCCTGGGCGGGGGTTTTAGCTCCTACAATGAGCAGTTCTTC

v_gene: TRBV6-1
j_gene: TRBJ1-1
abundance: -
d_gene: -
CDR3aa: CASSQNMNTEAFF
CDR3nt: TGTGCCAGCAGCCAGAATATGAACACTGAAGCTTTCTTT

v_gene: TRBV30
j_gene: TRBJ1-2
abundance: -
d_gene: TRBD1
CDR3aa: CAWRQGAGYGYTF
CDR3nt: TGTGCCTGGAGGCAGGGGGCCGGCTATGGCTACACCTTC

v_gene: TRBV15
j_gene: TRBJ2-1
abundance: -
d_gene: TRBD2
CDR3aa: CATSRGLAEGNEQFF
CDR3nt: TGTGCCACCAGCAGGGGACTAGCGGAGGGCAATGAGCAGTTCTTC

v_gene: TRBV15
j_gene: TRBJ2-7
abundance: -
d_gene: TRBD2
CDR3aa: CATSGGAYEQYF
CDR3nt: TGTGCCACTAGCGGGGGGGCCTACGAGCAGTACTTC

v_gene: TRBV7-7
j_gene: TRBJ2-7
abundance: -
d_gene: TRBD1
CDR3aa: CASSFATGVGYEQYF
CDR3nt: TGTGCTAGCAGCTTTGCGACAGGGGTTGGCTACGAGCAGTACTTC

v_gene: TRBV5-6
j_gene: TRBJ2-7
abundance: once
d_gene: TRBD2
CDR3aa: CASSLSPSGIDEQYF
CDR3nt: TGTGCCAGCAGCTTGTCTCCTAGCGGGATAGACGAGCAGTACTTC

v_gene: TRBV5-6
j_gene: TRBJ1-3
abundance: -
d_gene: -
CDR3aa: CASSLVRSSGNTIYF
CDR3nt: TGTGCCAGCAGCTTGGTTCGGAGCTCTGGAAACACCATATATTTT

v_gene: TRBV28
j_gene: TRBJ1-3
abundance: few
d_gene: -
CDR3aa: CASSSRGGQSSTIYF
CDR3nt: TGTGCCAGCAGTTCTCGGGGCGGACAGTCCTCTACCATATATTTT

v_gene: TRBV5-1
j_gene: TRBJ1-1
abundance: -
d_gene: -
CDR3aa: CASSLRQQNTEAFF
CDR3nt: TGCGCCAGCAGCTTGAGACAGCAGAACACTGAAGCTTTCTTT

v_gene: TRBV5-8
j_gene: TRBJ1-4
abundance: -
d_gene: TRBD1
CDR3aa: CASTPGQLNEKLFF
CDR3nt: TGTGCCAGCACCCCGGGACAGCTTAATGAAAAACTGTTTTTT

v_gene: TRBV13
j_gene: TRBJ2-7
abundance: -
d_gene: -
CDR3aa: CASNPVQGVAYEQYF
CDR3nt: TGTGCCAGCAATCCGGTTCAGGGTGTTGCCTACGAGCAGTACTTC

v_gene: TRBV5-1
j_gene: TRBJ2-7
abundance: -
d_gene: -
CDR3aa: CASSLARETHYEQYF
CDR3nt: TGCGCCAGCAGCTTGGCACGGGAAACCCACTACGAGCAGTACTTC

v_gene: TRBV6-5
j_gene: TRBJ1-2
abundance: once
d_gene: TRBD1
CDR3aa: CASSAPGQGFEGYTF
CDR3nt: TGTGCCAGCAGTGCACCGGGACAGGGGTTCGAAGGCTACACCTTC

v_gene: TRBV10-3
j_gene: TRBJ1-2
abundance: -
d_gene: TRBD1
CDR3aa: CAIGQGTNYGYTF
CDR3nt: TGTGCCATCGGACAGGGGACGAACTATGGCTACACCTTC

v_gene: TRBV6-1
j_gene: TRBJ2-7
abundance: -
d_gene: -
CDR3aa: CASSDQGGGVDEQYF
CDR3nt: TGTGCCAGCAGTGACCAAGGGGGGGGCGTCGACGAGCAGTACTTC

v_gene: TRBV2
j_gene: TRBJ1-3
abundance: -
d_gene: TRBD1
CDR3aa: CASSAGTAGHYSGNTIYF
CDR3nt: TGTGCCAGCAGCGCCGGGACAGCCGGCCATTACTCTGGAAACACCATATATTTT

v_gene: TRBV2
j_gene: TRBJ2-3
abundance: -
d_gene: -
CDR3aa: CASRNRASIRTDTQYF
CDR3nt: TGTGCCAGCAGAAACAGGGCTTCTATTAGAACAGATACGCAGTATTTT

v_gene: TRBV4-1
j_gene: TRBJ1-6
abundance: -
d_gene: -
CDR3aa: CASSPTGDSPLHF
CDR3nt: TGCGCCAGCAGCCCCACAGGAGATTCACCCCTCCACTTT

v_gene: TRBV2
j_gene: TRBJ2-4
abundance: -
d_gene: -
CDR3aa: CASSPLMAKNIQYF
CDR3nt: TGTGCCAGCAGTCCCCTTATGGCCAAAAACATTCAGTACTTC

v_gene: TRBV19
j_gene: TRBJ2-1
abundance: once
d_gene: TRBD2
CDR3aa: CASTPPAGTRGYNEQFF
CDR3nt: TGTGCCAGTACCCCCCCGGCGGGGACTAGGGGTTACAATGAGCAGTTCTTC

v_gene: TRBV2
j_gene: TRBJ2-1
abundance: -
d_gene: TRBD2
CDR3aa: CASSESSGRSRREFF
CDR3nt: TGTGCCAGCAGTGAATCTAGCGGGAGGTCAAGGAGGGAGTTCTTC

v_gene: TRBV2
j_gene: TRBJ1-1
abundance: -
d_gene: -
CDR3aa: CASREDAGTEAFF
CDR3nt: TGTGCCAGCAGGGAGGACGCGGGCACTGAAGCTTTCTTT

v_gene: TRBV7-6
j_gene: TRBJ1-6
abundance: few
d_gene: TRBD1
CDR3aa: CASSFGTGGSSYNSPLHF
CDR3nt: TGTGCCAGCAGCTTCGGGACAGGGGGAAGCTCCTATAATTCACCCCTCCACTTT

v_gene: TRBV5-8
j_gene: TRBJ1-5
abundance: -
d_gene: TRBD1
CDR3aa: CASSLGAGDRLRQPQHF
CDR3nt: TGTGCCAGCAGCTTGGGGGCTGGGGACAGGCTTCGGCAGCCCCAGCATTTT

v_gene: TRBV28
j_gene: TRBJ2-2
abundance: -
d_gene: TRBD1
CDR3aa: CASSPWTGGNTGELFF
CDR3nt: TGTGCCAGCAGTCCCTGGACAGGGGGCAACACCGGGGAGCTGTTTTTT

v_gene: TRBV7-3
j_gene: TRBJ2-5
abundance: -
d_gene: -
CDR3aa: CASSPRGGNPQETQYF
CDR3nt: TGTGCCAGCAGCCCCCGTGGAGGAAATCCGCAAGAGACCCAGTACTTC

v_gene: TRBV7-2
j_gene: TRBJ1-2
abundance: -
d_gene: -
CDR3aa: CASSLEQGRAYGYTF
CDR3nt: TGTGCCAGCAGCTTAGAACAGGGCCGGGCTTATGGCTACACCTTC

v_gene: TRBV19
j_gene: TRBJ1-4
abundance: -
d_gene: -
CDR3aa: CASSIQQSSRGEKLFF
CDR3nt: TGTGCCAGTAGTATCCAACAGTCCAGCCGTGGTGAAAAACTGTTTTTT

v_gene: TRBV4-3
j_gene: TRBJ2-7
abundance: few
d_gene: -
CDR3aa: CASSQGLDYEQYF
CDR3nt: TGCGCCAGCAGCCAAGGACTGGACTACGAGCAGTACTTC

v_gene: TRBV4-3
j_gene: TRBJ2-7
abundance: -
d_gene: -
CDR3aa: CASSQDPDRSSYEQYF
CDR3nt: TGCGCCAGCAGCCAAGATCCCGACAGAAGCTCCTACGAGCAGTACTTC

v_gene: TRBV6-6
j_gene: TRBJ1-2
abundance: -
d_gene: -
CDR3aa: CASSYSRTDPRGYTF
CDR3nt: TGTGCCAGCAGTTACTCTCGGACAGACCCCAGGGGCTACACCTTC

v_gene: TRBV7-8
j_gene: TRBJ2-5
abundance: -
d_gene: -
CDR3aa: CASSLRTAQETQYF
CDR3nt: TGTGCCAGCAGCTTAAGGACAGCTCAAGAGACCCAGTACTTC

v_gene: TRBV5-6
j_gene: TRBJ2-5
abundance: -
d_gene: -
CDR3aa: CASSPGAEETQYF
CDR3nt: TGTGCCAGCAGCCCAGGGGCAGAAGAGACCCAGTACTTC

v_gene: TRBV2
j_gene: TRBJ2-7
abundance: once
d_gene: -
CDR3aa: CASRPGSPSYEQYF
CDR3nt: TGTGCCAGCAGACCCGGGTCGCCCTCCTACGAGCAGTACTTC